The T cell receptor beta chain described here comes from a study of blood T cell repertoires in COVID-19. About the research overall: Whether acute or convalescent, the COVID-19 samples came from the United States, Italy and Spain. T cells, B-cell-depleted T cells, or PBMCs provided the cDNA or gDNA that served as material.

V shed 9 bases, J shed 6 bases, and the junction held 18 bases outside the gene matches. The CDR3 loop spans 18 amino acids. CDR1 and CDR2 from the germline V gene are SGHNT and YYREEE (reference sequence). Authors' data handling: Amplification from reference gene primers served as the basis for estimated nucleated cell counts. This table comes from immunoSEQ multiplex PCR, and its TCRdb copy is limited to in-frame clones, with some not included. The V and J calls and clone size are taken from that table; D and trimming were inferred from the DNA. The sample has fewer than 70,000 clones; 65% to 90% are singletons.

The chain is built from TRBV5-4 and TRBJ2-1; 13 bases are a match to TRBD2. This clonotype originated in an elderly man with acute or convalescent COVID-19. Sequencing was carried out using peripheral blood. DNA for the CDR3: TGTGCCATCCTTAGGACTAGCGGGAGAGTGGGGATCCCCAATGAGCAGTTCTTC. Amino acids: CAILRTSGRVGIPNEQFF.